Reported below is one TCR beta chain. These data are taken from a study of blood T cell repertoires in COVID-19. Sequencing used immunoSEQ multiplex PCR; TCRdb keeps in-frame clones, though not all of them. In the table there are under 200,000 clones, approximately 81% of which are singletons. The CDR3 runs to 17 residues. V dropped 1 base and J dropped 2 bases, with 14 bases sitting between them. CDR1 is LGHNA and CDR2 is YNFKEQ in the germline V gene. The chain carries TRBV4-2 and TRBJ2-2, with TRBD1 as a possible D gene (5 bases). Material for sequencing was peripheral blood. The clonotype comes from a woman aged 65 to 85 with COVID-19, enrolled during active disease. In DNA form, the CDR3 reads TGTGCCAGCAGCCAAGTTCCAGGGTCCTCAAACACCGGGGAGCTGTTTTTT. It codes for CASSQVPGSSNTGELFF.